The 18 T cell receptor beta chains below come from one sample, sequenced in a study of T cell repertoires in cytomegalovirus infection. TCRdb re-analysed the reads in MiXCR, keeping a single row per CDR3 protein. The sample shows 310,000 or so distinct CDR3 sequences, 15% to 20% of them seen only once. Sequenced: PBMCs. All receptors come from a human donor in good health (CMV status not recorded). Some clones in this sample may be carry-over from other donors' samples.

This clonotype has only a few counts. The chain combines TRBV18 with TRBJ2-7; 7 bases are a match to TRBD1. In germline, CDR1 is KGHSH, CDR2 LQKENI. J was trimmed by 2 bases and V by 4 bases; bases with no gene match: 8. This CDR3 is 15 amino acids long. Here the CDR3 DNA reads TGTGCCAGCTCACTAAGGGACAGTGGCCCCTACGAGCAGTACTTC. Its protein product is CASSLRDSGPYEQYF.

This clonotype was picked up many times. This sequence joins TRBV12-3 or TRBV12-4 and TRBJ2-1, with D perhaps TRBD1 (6 bases). CDR3 length: 15 amino acids. Between the trimmed V and J ends, which lost 3 bases and 1 base, there was a span of 10 bases. CDR3 nucleotide sequence: TGTGCCAGCAGTTTGTGGACAGCATCCTACAATGAGCAGTTCTTC. This codes for CASSLWTASYNEQFF.

Many counts were recorded for this clonotype. V usage is TRBV5-1 and J usage is TRBJ1-4; D gene unclear. Germline CDR1 reads SGHRS; CDR2 reads YFSETQ. The CDR3 runs to 14 residues. V was cut by 4 bases and J by 6 bases, with 13 bases left in between. The CDR3 loop is CASSLGSVDEKLFF. The CDR3 region has the DNA TGCGCCAGCAGCCTTGGGTCCGTTGATGAAAAACTGTTTTTT.

In its sample, this clonotype was seen many times. The gene calls are TRBV27 and TRBJ2-7; unclear D gene. The V gene's germline CDR1 is MNHEY and CDR2 SMNVEV (reference sequence). CDR3 length equals 16 residues. Trimming pared 4 bases from V and 3 bases from J, leaving 19 bases between. The CDR3 nucleotides read TGTGCCAGCAGTTCCTCCTCTCCCGATAGGGTCTACGAGCAGTACTTC. This codes for CASSSSSPDRVYEQYF.

V usage is TRBV20-1 and J usage is TRBJ1-1; D gene uncertain. In germline, CDR1 is DFQATT, CDR2 SNEGSKA (reference sequence). CDR3 length equals 12 residues. V shed 5 bases and J shed 5 bases, with 12 bases lying between them. As DNA, the CDR3 is TGCAGTGCTGCTCAAGGTGGGACTGAAGCTTTCTTT. Protein product: CSAAQGGTEAFF.

The table lists this clonotype with a few counts. This chain links TRBV5-4 with TRBJ1-2, with D possibly TRBD1 on 6 matching bases. The germline V and J ends were trimmed by 2 bases and 1 base, with 9 bases remaining between them. The CDR3 length is 14 residues. CDR1 is SGHNT and CDR2 is YYREEE in the germline V gene (reference sequence). CDR3 nucleotide sequence: TGTGCCAGCAGCTTTACAGGGATTAACTATGGCTACACCTTC. Translation: CASSFTGINYGYTF.

The sample holds a few counts of this clonotype. This chain connects TRBV12-3 or TRBV12-4 to TRBJ2-3; TRBD1 aligns across 12 bases. This CDR3 is built from 16 residues. V trimming: 6 bases; J trimming: 2 bases; junction bases outside the gene matches: 6. CDR3 sequence reads: CASSPMGQGATDTQYF. CDR3 DNA: TGTGCCAGCAGCCCGATGGGACAGGGGGCCACAGATACGCAGTATTTT.

This clonotype was observed many times. This CDR3 is CASSSISGTPNQPQHF. CDR3 nucleotides: TGTGCCAGCAGCTCCATTTCCGGGACACCTAATCAGCCCCAGCATTTT. The genes are TRBV7-2 and TRBJ1-5; D might be TRBD1 (6 bases). V was shortened by 4 bases and J by 4 bases, with 17 bases between the two germline ends. This CDR3 has 16 amino acids. Germline CDR1 SGHTA, CDR2 FQGNSA.

This clonotype was detected only a few times. Given the absence of the conserved phenylalanine or tryptophan at the CDR3 end, a read error is likely. The DNA is left out, because the CDR3 cannot be placed on it with certainty; the CDR3 is given as TCRdb lists it. The chain links TRBV6-6 to TRBJ2-5; the table's D call, TRBD2, was not checked against the DNA. Including both end residues, the CDR3 is 11 amino acids long. From germline, CDR1 is MNHNY and CDR2 SVGAGI (reference sequence). CDR3 loop: CASSSQLAAVI.

This clonotype showed up just a few times. The chain uses TRBV27 and TRBJ2-2, with D possibly matching TRBD2 (5 bases). Germline CDR1 MNHEY, CDR2 SMNVEV (reference sequence). The CDR3 is made up of 17 amino acids. V was cut by 7 bases and J by 1 base, with 19 bases left in between. DNA of the CDR3: TGTGCCAGCACGAGAAGCTACGGAGAGGGGAACACCGGGGAGCTGTTTTTT. It yields the protein CASTRSYGEGNTGELFF.

The chain links TRBV7-2 to TRBJ2-1; 10 bases are a match to TRBD2. Germline V CDR1 and CDR2: SGHTA, FQGNSA. V shed 1 base and J 6 bases; nucleotides not matched to a gene: 9. The CDR3 extends over 17 amino acids. CDR3 sequence (DNA): TGTGCCAGCAGCTTAGTCGGGATAGCGGGGGGTAGCAATGAGCAGTTCTTC. It encodes CASSLVGIAGGSNEQFF.

This clonotype was detected only a few times. The chain couples TRBV6-2 or TRBV6-3 to TRBJ2-7; 10 nucleotides line up with TRBD1. Per germline, CDR1 MNHEY and CDR2 SVGEGT. Unmatched junction bases numbered 8, after V lost 6 bases and J lost 3 bases. This CDR3 spans 15 amino acids. CDR3 region: CASRDGTGANYEQYF. The CDR3 DNA is TGTGCCAGCAGAGACGGGACAGGGGCGAACTACGAGCAGTACTTC.

V usage is TRBV2 and J usage is TRBJ1-1; 7 bases match TRBD1. Unmatched junction bases numbered 2, after V lost 10 bases and J lost 0 bases. The CDR3 length is 12 residues. CDR1 SNHLY and CDR2 FYNNEI come from the germline V gene. DNA of the CDR3: TGTGCCAAGGGGGCAGTGAACACTGAAGCTTTCTTT. This translates into CAKGAVNTEAFF. Combining the CDR3 with reference TRBV2 and TRBJ1-1 gives the whole variable domain EPEVTQTPSHQVTQMGQEVILRCVPISNHLYFYWYRQILGQKVEFLVSFYNNEISEKSEIFDDQFSVERPDGSNFTLKIRSTKLEDSAMYFCAKGAVNTEAFFGQGTRLTVV.

J is TRBJ2-5 and V is TRBV28, with 9 bases lining up with TRBD2. The germline gives CDR1 MDHEN, CDR2 SYDVKM. After removal of 6 bases from V and 5 bases from J, the junction contained 7 bases not matched to a gene. The CDR3 extends over 14 amino acids. CDR3 coding DNA: TGTGCCAGCAGCCGCGGGGGGGCCGCGGAGACCCAGTACTTC. Translated: CASSRGGAAETQYF.

The J gene is TRBJ1-4, the V gene TRBV7-2; a possible D gene is TRBD1 (6 bases). The V gene's germline CDR1 is SGHTA and CDR2 FQGNSA. V dropped 5 bases and J dropped 4 bases, with 14 bases sitting between them. The CDR3 extends over 15 amino acids. CDR3 sequence reads: CASSRGASRNEKLFF. The CDR3 coding sequence is TGTGCCAGCAGCCGGGGGGCAAGCCGTAATGAAAAACTGTTTTTT.

This clonotype was counted at least ten times. The chain recombines TRBV6-2 or TRBV6-3 with TRBJ2-2, with D perhaps matching TRBD1 (5 bases). Germline CDR1 is MNHEY and CDR2 is SVGEGT. This CDR3 has 13 amino acids. V was clipped by 5 bases and J by 5 bases, with 9 bases between them. CDR3 residues: CASSDRGTGELFF. The CDR3 DNA follows: TGTGCCAGCAGTGATAGGGGTACCGGGGAGCTGTTTTTT.

For this clonotype: This may arise from a read error, as a much more abundant clone is one base away. This chain links TRBV7-6 with TRBJ2-7; perhaps TRBD2 as D (6 bases). Germline V lookup: CDR1 SGHVS, CDR2 FNYEAQ. The germline V and J ends were trimmed by 1 base and 5 bases, with 12 bases remaining between them. The CDR3 consists of 14 residues. The CDR3 sequence: CASSLVPGDDEQYF. The CDR3 bases are TGTGCCAGCAGCTTAGTTCCGGGGGACGACGAGCAGTACTTC.

In this sample, this clonotype turned up a few times. One end of the junction does not line up with germline, which may come from a read error. The genes are TRBV25-1 and TRBJ1-4; D uncertain. Per the germline V gene, CDR1 is MGHDK and CDR2 is SYGVNS. The CDR3 loop spans 15 amino acids. In nucleotides, the CDR3 is TGTGCCAGCAGTGAGTGGGGTAGGGCGACCGAAAAACTGGTTTTT. Translating gives CASSEWGRATEKLVF.